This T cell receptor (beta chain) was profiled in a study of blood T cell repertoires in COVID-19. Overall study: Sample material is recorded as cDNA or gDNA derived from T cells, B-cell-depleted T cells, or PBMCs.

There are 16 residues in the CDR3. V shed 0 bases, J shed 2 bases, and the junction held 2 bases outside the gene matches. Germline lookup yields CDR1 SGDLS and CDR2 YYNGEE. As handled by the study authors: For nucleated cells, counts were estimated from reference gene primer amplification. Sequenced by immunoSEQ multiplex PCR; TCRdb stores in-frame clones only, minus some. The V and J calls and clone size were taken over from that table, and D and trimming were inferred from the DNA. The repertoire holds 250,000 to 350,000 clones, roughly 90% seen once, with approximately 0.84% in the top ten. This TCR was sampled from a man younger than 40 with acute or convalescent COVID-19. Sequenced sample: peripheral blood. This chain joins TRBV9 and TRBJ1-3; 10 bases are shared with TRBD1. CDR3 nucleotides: TGTGCCAGCAGCGTAGGGGGGACAGGGGCTGGAAACACCATATATTTT. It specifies CASSVGGTGAGNTIYF.